This TCR beta chain originates from a study of monozygotic twins with inflammatory bowel disease. To note about this clonotype: Its antigen is undetermined.

Researchers used template switching to add UMIs featuring a 6-nucleotide sample barcode. TCRdb reprocessed the 5' RACE reads, with one entry per CDR3 protein and no DNA. Here the sample table reports over 110,000 distinct CDR3 sequences. Germline assignment: CDR1 SEHNR and CDR2 FQNEAQ (reference sequence). The CDR3 totals 15 residues. The study, taken as a whole, reports: IBD patients displayed reduced TCRbeta diversity (inverse Simpson) when set against healthy co-twins.

This TCR was recovered from a human donor with ulcerative colitis or Crohn's disease, or a healthy co-twin of an affected twin (not recorded which). Sequencing was done on a sample of blood. The chain joins TRBV7-9 to TRBJ1-4; TCRdb proposes TRBD1, but this gene call is untestable without DNA. Here the CDR3 reads CASTLRGGEHEKLFF.